The 17 T cell receptor beta chains in this list originate from one sample, sequenced in a study of CD8 T cells in ankylosing spondylitis. TCRdb re-analysed the 5' RACE reads in MiXCR, keeping a single row per CDR3 protein. This sample has 200,000 to 300,000 distinct CDR3 sequences; 10% occur once, and the top ten carry less than 3%. The sample consisted of blood, either unsorted or a sorted T cell fraction (not recorded which). These receptors all come from a male donor with ankylosing spondylitis or in good health (not recorded which).

This clonotype was observed many times. The rearrangement uses TRBV5-1 and TRBJ2-7, with 9 bases that match TRBD2. The germline V gene has CDR1 SGHRS and CDR2 YFSETQ. With 1 base clipped from V and 0 bases from J, the junction kept 2 bases outside the gene matches. The CDR3 totals 15 residues. Here the CDR3 DNA reads TGCGCCAGCAGCTTGACTAGCGGGCTCTCCTACGAGCAGTACTTC. It yields the protein CASSLTSGLSYEQYF.

The sample holds many counts of this clonotype. This CDR3 reads CASKVAGPPEAFF. Here the CDR3 DNA reads TGTGCCAGCAAGGTGGCAGGGCCCCCTGAAGCTTTCTTT. This chain links TRBV12-3 or TRBV12-4 with TRBJ1-1; weak D call: TRBD1 (5 bases). This CDR3 spans 13 amino acids. V shed 7 bases and J shed 6 bases, with 15 bases lying between them.

This clonotype has at least ten counts. The CDR3 region is CASSSGLADNEQFF. DNA of the CDR3: TGTGCCAGCAGTTCGGGACTAGCGGACAATGAGCAGTTCTTC. The V and J genes are TRBV12-3 or TRBV12-4 and TRBJ2-1, with 11 positions matching TRBD2. The CDR3 sequence is 14 residues long. V shed 4 bases and J 5 bases; nucleotides not matched to a gene: 1.

A word on this clonotype: A read error is possible here, since a much larger clone lies one base away. The CDR3 does not end in the conserved phenylalanine or tryptophan, so this is likely a read error. Here the CDR3 DNA reads TGTGCCAGCAGCTCCCATTTGGGGGGACAGGGGATCGGCTACACCCTC. It yields the protein CASSSHLGGQGIGYTL. The rearrangement joins TRBV14 to TRBJ1-2; 10 bases are shared with TRBD1. The junction had 14 bases not matched to a gene; V was cut back by 5 bases and J by 8 bases. CDR1 and CDR2 from the germline V gene are SGHDN and FVKESK. CDR3 length equals 16 residues.

The genes are TRBV27 and TRBJ1-6; 8 bases map to TRBD1. This CDR3 is 18 amino acids long. After removal of 4 bases from V and 11 bases from J, the junction contained 19 bases not matched to a gene. Germline CDR1 and CDR2: MNHEY and SMNVEV (reference sequence). CDR3 protein: CASSSMPPGQARATPLHF. CDR3 DNA sequence: TGTGCCAGCAGTTCTATGCCCCCGGGACAGGCCCGTGCGACACCCCTCCACTTT.

This clonotype occurred many times. This chain connects TRBV12-3 or TRBV12-4 to TRBJ2-1; D is unclear. The CDR3 is 11 amino acids. V dropped 6 bases and J dropped 8 bases, with 8 bases sitting between them. The CDR3 spells CASSPADEQFF. Written as DNA, the CDR3 is TGTGCCAGCAGCCCGGCGGATGAGCAGTTCTTC.

This clonotype came up many times. The chain joins TRBV6-5 to TRBJ2-3; a weak D match, TRBD2 (6 bases). The CDR3 contains 15 residues. Germline loops: CDR1 MNHEY, CDR2 SVGAGI. V shed 4 bases and J shed 6 bases, with 17 bases lying between them. For the CDR3, the DNA is TGTGCCAGCAGTTTAACCGGGACTCGGCGGGATACGCAGTATTTT. This codes for CASSLTGTRRDTQYF.

At least ten counts were recorded for this clonotype. V is TRBV5-1 and J is TRBJ2-7, with D possibly called TRBD1 or TRBD2 (5 bases each). The CDR3 is 14 amino acids. Looked up from germline, CDR1 is SGHRS and CDR2 is YFSETQ. Trimming took 0 bases from V and 4 from J, leaving 11 bases between them. The DNA of the CDR3 is TGCGCCAGCAGCTTGGATCCCAGGGAGTACGAGCAGTACTTC. Its translation is CASSLDPREYEQYF.

This clonotype was seen at least ten times. The J gene is TRBJ1-5, the V gene TRBV5-6; D uncertain. This CDR3 comprises 14 residues. V was trimmed by 3 bases and J by 0 bases, leaving 7 bases between them. Germline CDR1 is SGHDT and CDR2 is YYEEEE. The CDR3: CASSSRDSNQPQHF. The CDR3 nucleotides read TGTGCCAGCAGCTCAAGGGATAGCAATCAGCCCCAGCATTTT.

The table lists this clonotype with many counts. The chain uses TRBV4-1 and TRBJ2-3, with D possibly being TRBD2 (6 bases). Germline CDR1 reads MGHRA; CDR2 reads YSYEKL. Trimming took 4 bases from V and 5 from J, leaving 13 bases between them. CDR3 length equals 14 residues. CDR3 sequence: CASSPRQGGDTQYF. The CDR3 coding sequence is TGCGCCAGCAGCCCCCGGCAGGGAGGAGATACGCAGTATTTT.

This clonotype was recorded at least ten times. V gene TRBV20-1 combines with J gene TRBJ2-7; the D gene is possibly TRBD1 (5 bases). Germline loops: CDR1 DFQATT, CDR2 SNEGSKA (reference sequence). V lost 2 bases to trimming and J lost 3 bases, with 20 bases between them. The CDR3 runs 16 residues. The CDR3 here is CSARSLGLGPLYEQYF. For the CDR3, the DNA is TGCAGTGCTAGAAGTTTGGGGCTAGGGCCCCTCTACGAGCAGTACTTC.

This clonotype came up many times. J is TRBJ2-5 and V is TRBV3-1; D unclear. Germline values: CDR1 LGHDT, CDR2 YNNKEL (reference sequence). The CDR3 contains 12 residues. V shed 0 bases and J shed 6 bases, with 5 bases lying between them. CDR3 sequence (DNA): TGTGCCAGCAGCCAAGATGCGAAGACCCAGTACTTC. The encoded protein is CASSQDAKTQYF.

This clonotype was picked up many times. The chain links TRBV20-1 to TRBJ1-6; tentatively, D is TRBD1 (5 bases). Trimming stripped 2 bases from V and 13 bases from J, with 18 bases between. The CDR3 loop spans 14 amino acids. Germline V CDR1 and CDR2: DFQATT, SNEGSKA (reference sequence). In DNA form, the CDR3 reads TGCAGTGCTAGATCCACCGCCGCGCAGGGTCCCCTCCACTTT. It is translated as CSARSTAAQGPLHF.

Many counts were recorded for this clonotype. The chain employs TRBV4-2 and TRBJ1-3; TRBD1 matches at 8 bases. The CDR3 spans 18 residues. From germline, CDR1 is LGHNA and CDR2 YNFKEQ. V shed 3 bases, J shed 0 bases, and the junction held 10 bases outside the gene matches. CDR3 nucleotides: TGTGCCAGCAGCCAGACCGACGACAGGGGACCCTCTGGAAACACCATATATTTT. Translating it yields CASSQTDDRGPSGNTIYF.

The chain couples TRBV11-1 to TRBJ1-1; D unresolved. Germline CDR1 reads SGHAT; CDR2 reads FQDESV (reference sequence). V lost 1 base and J lost 6, with 9 bases in between. This CDR3 has 13 amino acids. The CDR3 region has the DNA TGTGCCAGCAGCTTAGGGTCGGCGGCTGAAGCTTTCTTT. Translating it yields CASSLGSAAEAFF.

This clonotype appeared a few times. The chain recombines TRBV3-1 with TRBJ2-1; 10 positions agree with TRBD2. The ends lost 2 bases at V and 7 bases at J; junction bases unmatched: 8. Germline assignment: CDR1 LGHDT and CDR2 YNNKEL (reference sequence). The CDR3 is 16 amino acids. The CDR3: CASSQFPVAGGNEQFF. The CDR3 coding sequence is TGTGCCAGCAGCCAATTCCCGGTAGCGGGGGGAAATGAGCAGTTCTTC.

This clonotype was detected many times. The chain uses TRBV9 and TRBJ1-2; no definite D call. Trimming left V 6 bases short and J 0 bases short, with 12 bases between. In germline, CDR1 is SGDLS, CDR2 YYNGEE. The CDR3 totals 14 residues. The CDR3 loop reads CASTPTGTNYGYTF. The CDR3 nucleotides read TGTGCCAGCACGCCCACTGGTACTAACTATGGCTACACCTTC.